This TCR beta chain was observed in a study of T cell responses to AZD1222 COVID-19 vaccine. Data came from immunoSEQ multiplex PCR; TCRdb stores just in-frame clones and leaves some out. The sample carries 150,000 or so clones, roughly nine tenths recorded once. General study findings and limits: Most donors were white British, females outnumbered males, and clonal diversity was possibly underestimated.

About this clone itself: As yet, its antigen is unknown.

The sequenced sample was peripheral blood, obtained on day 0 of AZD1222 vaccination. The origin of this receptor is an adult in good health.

CDR3 in DNA: TGTGCCAGCAGCCGTTCACCAGATACGCAGTATTTT. Amino acid sequence: CASSRSPDTQYF. J is TRBJ2-3 and V is TRBV6-2 or TRBV6-3, with D uncertain. The CDR3 runs to 12 residues. The germline gives CDR1 MNHEY, CDR2 SVGEGT. V gave up 6 bases and J gave up 4 bases, with 8 bases separating them.